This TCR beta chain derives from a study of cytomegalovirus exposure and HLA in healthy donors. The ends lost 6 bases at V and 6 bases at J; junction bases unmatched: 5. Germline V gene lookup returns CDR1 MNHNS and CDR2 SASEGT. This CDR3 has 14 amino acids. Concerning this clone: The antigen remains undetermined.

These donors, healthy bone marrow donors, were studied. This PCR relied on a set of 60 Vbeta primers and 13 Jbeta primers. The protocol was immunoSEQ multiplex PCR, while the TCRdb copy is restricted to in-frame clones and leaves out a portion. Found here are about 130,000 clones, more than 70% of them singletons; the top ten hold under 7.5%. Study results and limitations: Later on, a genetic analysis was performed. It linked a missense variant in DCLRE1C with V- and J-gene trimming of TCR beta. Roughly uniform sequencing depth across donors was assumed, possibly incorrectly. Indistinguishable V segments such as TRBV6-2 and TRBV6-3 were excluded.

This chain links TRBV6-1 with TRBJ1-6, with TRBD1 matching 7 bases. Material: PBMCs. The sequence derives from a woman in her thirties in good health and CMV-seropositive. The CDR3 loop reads CASSGQVPNSPLHF. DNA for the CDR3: TGTGCCAGCAGCGGACAGGTTCCTAATTCACCCCTCCACTTT.